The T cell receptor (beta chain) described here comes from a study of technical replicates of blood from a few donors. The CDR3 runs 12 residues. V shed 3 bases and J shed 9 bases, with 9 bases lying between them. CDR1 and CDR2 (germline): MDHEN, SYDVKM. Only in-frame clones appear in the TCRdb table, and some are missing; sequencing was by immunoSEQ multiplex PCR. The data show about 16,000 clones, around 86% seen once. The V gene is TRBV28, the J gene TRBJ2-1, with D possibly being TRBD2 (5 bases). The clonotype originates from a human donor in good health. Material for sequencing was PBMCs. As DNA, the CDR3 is TGTGCCAGCAGTTTTCGTGGGAGTGAGCAGTTCTTC. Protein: CASSFRGSEQFF.